This entry describes one T cell receptor (beta chain). Its antigen is undetermined. Conventional CD4+ T cells were sorted from blood as CD25-low CD127-high cells. This sample stems from a study of regulatory and conventional T cells in RAG deficiency. Study conclusions and caveats: In Omenn syndrome, sorted "Tregs" may be peripherally activated cells. Patient subsets had shorter CDR3s; Omenn Treg-Tconv overlap exceeded 75%. RAG-deficient patients showed markedly lower Shannon entropy and higher Simpson indices than control T-cell subsets.

V was trimmed by 2 bases and J by 5 bases, leaving 10 bases between them. CDR3 length: 15 amino acids. Germline CDR1 ENHRY, CDR2 SYGVKD. Clones were read by immunoSEQ multiplex PCR, and TCRdb kept only the in-frame ones, dropping some. Of more than 40,000 clones listed, just under 90% are singletons. This sample was also put to use in a study of regulatory T cells. This second study says: Primers: 52 TRBV forward and 13 TRBJ reverse. Patient repertoires had restricted TRB V-J pairs and skewed V and J usage, most in Tregs.

The sequenced sample consisted of CD4+ effector T cells sorted from blood. This clonotype was sampled from a human donor in good health. J is TRBJ2-6 and V is TRBV10-3; unclear D gene. The CDR3 sequence is CAISEGPFWANVLTF. The CDR3 DNA follows: TGTGCCATCAGTGAGGGCCCTTTCTGGGCCAACGTCCTGACTTTC.